The 32 T cell receptor beta chains below were found in one sample sequenced in a study of cytomegalovirus exposure and HLA in healthy donors (dated 2017 in TCRdb). The library came from the immunoSEQ multiplex PCR assay. The clones in this table, taken by TCRdb from immuneACCESS, are in-frame only. Not every clone is retained; where verified, under half of the shortfall comes from an unresolved V gene, and the cause of the rest is unknown. The sample profile shows some 190,000 clones; roughly nine tenths of them were found once. The top ten hold roughly 6.6% of the sample. Material for sequencing was PBMCs. These receptors originate from a man younger than 40 in good health and CMV-seropositive.

This clone was counted a few times. V gene TRBV6-5 combines with J gene TRBJ1-5; no definite D call. This CDR3 is built from 14 residues. CDR1 and CDR2 (germline): MNHEY, SVGAGI. Trimming took off 0 bases at V and 5 bases at J, with 8 bases between the two ends. CDR3 nucleotide sequence: TGTGCCAGCAGTTACTCAGGGTTTCATCAGCCCCAGCATTTT. Protein sequence: CASSYSGFHQPQHF.

This chain joins TRBV5-4 and TRBJ2-6, with 7 bases fitting TRBD1. CDR1 and CDR2 from the germline V gene are SGHNT and YYREEE (reference sequence). The CDR3 extends over 17 amino acids. Trimming at V came to 0 bases and at J to 2 bases, leaving 5 bases not matched to a gene. CDR3 nucleotides: TGTGCCAGCAGCTTGGACAGGGGATCTGCTGGGGCCAACGTCCTGACTTTC. This codes for CASSLDRGSAGANVLTF.

This rearrangement joins TRBV9 to TRBJ2-2; either TRBD1 or TRBD2 may fit D (5 bases each). CDR3 length equals 13 residues. CDR1 is SGDLS, CDR2 YYNGEE, per germline. V lost 1 base and J lost 6, with 7 bases in between. The chain's CDR3 is CASSVLGAGELFF. As DNA, the CDR3 is TGTGCCAGCAGCGTACTGGGGGCCGGGGAGCTGTTTTTT.

This clone was detected only once. The rearrangement uses TRBV2 and TRBJ1-2; tentative D call: TRBD1 (5 bases). V lost 10 bases, J lost 5 bases, and 17 bases lay in between. The CDR3 length is 13 residues. Per the germline V gene, CDR1 is SNHLY and CDR2 is FYNNEI. CDR3 loop: CAIRDGEVYGYTF. CDR3 bases: TGTGCCATACGGGACGGCGAAGTATATGGCTACACCTTC.

V usage is TRBV13 and J usage is TRBJ2-7, with D unresolved. In germline, CDR1 is PRHDT, CDR2 FYEKMQ (reference sequence). V was cut by 3 bases and J by 0 bases, with 3 bases left in between. The CDR3 extends over 12 amino acids. The CDR3 DNA is TGTGCCAGCAGCTTCCTCTCCTACGAGCAGTACTTC. This encodes CASSFLSYEQYF.

This chain uses TRBV6-6 with TRBJ2-7; D call uncertain. The V gene lost 5 bases and the J gene lost 7 bases, with 18 bases spanning the gap. The CDR3 runs 14 residues. Germline CDR1 and CDR2: MNHNY and SVGAGI (reference sequence). CDR3 loop: CASSPRTSFWEQYF. In nucleotides, the CDR3 is TGTGCCAGCAGTCCCCGGACCTCCTTCTGGGAGCAGTACTTC.

This clone was counted between two and nine times. The chain combines TRBV7-2 with TRBJ2-7; the D gene is possibly TRBD1 (5 bases). Trimming shortened V by 0 bases and J by 5 bases, and 11 bases separated the two germline ends. Germline-derived CDR1 and CDR2 are SGHTA and FQGNSA. The CDR3 spans 14 residues. Here the CDR3 DNA reads TGTGCCAGCAGCTTAGCCGCAGGGTCCCACGAGCAGTACTTC. It translates to CASSLAAGSHEQYF.

The CDR3, as DNA: TGTGCCAGCAGCTCTCCCGCGGGGGGTAACCCTTGGACGAATGAAAAACTGTTTTTT. This translates into CASSSPAGGNPWTNEKLFF. The J gene is TRBJ1-4, the V gene TRBV11-2; tentative D call: TRBD1 (5 bases). This CDR3 is 19 amino acids long. V lost 4 bases, J lost 5 bases, and 26 bases lay in between. The germline CDR1 and CDR2 sequences are SGHAT and FQNNGV. The full variable domain, rest sourced from reference TRBV11-2 and TRBJ1-4, is EAGVAQSPRYKIIEKRQSVAFWCNPISGHATLYWYQQILGQGPKLLIQFQNNGVVDDSQLPKDRFSAERLKGVDSTLKIQPAKLEDSAVYLCASSSPAGGNPWTNEKLFFGSGTQLSVL.

In its sample, this clone was seen once. The V gene is TRBV5-1, the J gene TRBJ1-3; D is undetermined. V was cut by 0 bases and J by 0 bases, with 10 bases left in between. This CDR3 region has 16 residues. Looked up from germline, CDR1 is SGHRS and CDR2 is YFSETQ. The CDR3 is CASSLGAGSSGNTIYF. CDR3 sequence (DNA): TGCGCCAGCAGCTTGGGCGCGGGTTCCTCTGGAAACACCATATATTTT.

The V gene is TRBV4-1, the J gene TRBJ2-1; 9 bases align to TRBD2. Germline V gene lookup returns CDR1 MGHRA and CDR2 YSYEKL. The length of the CDR3 is 18 residues. V dropped 0 bases and J dropped 2; count of bases not matched to a gene: 8. CDR3 region: CASSQEPAGGLAYNEQFF. The CDR3, as DNA: TGCGCCAGCAGCCAAGAGCCGGCGGGGGGGCTCGCCTACAATGAGCAGTTCTTC.

The chain has TRBV6-5 and TRBJ2-1; 7 positions match TRBD1. The CDR3 is made up of 14 amino acids. Unmatched junction bases numbered 6, after V lost 6 bases and J lost 4 bases. Germline V gives CDR1 MNHEY, CDR2 SVGAGI. The chain's CDR3 is CASRTGTAYNEQFF. CDR3 coding DNA: TGTGCCAGCAGGACCGGGACAGCATACAATGAGCAGTTCTTC.

CDR3: CASTGEYEQYF. CDR3 in DNA: TGTGCCAGCACGGGGGAGTACGAGCAGTACTTC. The rearrangement uses TRBV2 and TRBJ2-7; possible D gene TRBD2, 6 bases. The germline V gene has CDR1 SNHLY and CDR2 FYNNEI. V gave up 7 bases and J gave up 4 bases, with 8 bases separating them. This CDR3 has 11 residues.

The gene calls are TRBV6-5 and TRBJ2-7, with D possibly being TRBD1 or TRBD2 (5 bases each). V was cut by 3 bases and J by 5 bases, with 17 bases left in between. The CDR3 has 15 residues. Per the germline V gene, CDR1 is MNHEY and CDR2 is SVGAGI. DNA of the CDR3: TGTGCCAGCAGTTATTACGGGACCTGGGGAGACGAGCAGTACTTC. It specifies CASSYYGTWGDEQYF.

In this sample, this clone turned up once. The chain combines TRBV5-1 with TRBJ1-3; TRBD1 is a possible D gene (6 bases). This CDR3 region has 13 residues. CDR1 and CDR2 (germline): SGHRS, YFSETQ. V lost 4 bases and J 2 bases, leaving 7 bases between the germline ends. The CDR3 DNA reads as TGCGCCAGCAGCCCAGGGGCTGGAAACACCATATATTTT. This translates into CASSPGAGNTIYF.

This chain joins TRBV7-6 and TRBJ2-7; D not certain. Between the trimmed V and J ends, which lost 0 bases and 2 bases, there was a span of 5 bases. This CDR3 is built from 13 residues. Germline V CDR1 and CDR2: SGHVS, FNYEAQ. DNA of the CDR3: TGTGCCAGCAGCTTAGCAGGGACCTACGAGCAGTACTTC. It translates to CASSLAGTYEQYF.

The genes are TRBV11-2 and TRBJ1-2; D ambiguous. CDR3 length equals 11 residues. Trimming removed 3 bases at V and 2 bases at J, with 1 base between. Germline lookup yields CDR1 SGHAT and CDR2 FQNNGV. CDR3 in amino acids: CASSFNYGYTF. CDR3 DNA sequence: TGTGCCAGCAGCTTCAACTATGGCTACACCTTC.

The V and J genes are TRBV7-8 and TRBJ1-2; 8 bases agree with TRBD1. V lost 1 base and J lost 6; bases outside the gene matches: 7. The length of the CDR3 is 15 residues. CDR1 SGHVS and CDR2 FQNEAQ come from the germline V gene. The CDR3 loop reads CASSLVLGQADGYTF. In nucleotides, the CDR3 is TGTGCCAGCAGCTTAGTACTGGGACAGGCGGATGGCTACACCTTC.

The rearrangement joins TRBV10-3 to TRBJ1-5; no definite D call. The CDR3 sequence is 14 residues long. V lost 8 bases and J lost 1, with 12 bases in between. CDR1 and CDR2 (germline): ENHRY, SYGVKD. The CDR3 DNA reads TGTGCCATCTCCGGGCAGGAGAGCAATCAGCCCCAGCATTTT. Protein sequence: CAISGQESNQPQHF.

The gene calls are TRBV29-1 and TRBJ2-1, with a possible D match to TRBD1 (6 bases). The germline CDR1 and CDR2 sequences are SQVTM and ANQGSEA. Trimming left V 4 bases short and J 2 bases short, with 15 bases between. The CDR3 spans 15 residues. The DNA for the CDR3 is TGCAGCGTTGTACGGGACACCGACGCCTACAATGAGCAGTTCTTC. Translating it yields CSVVRDTDAYNEQFF.

CDR3 amino acids: CASSSWTDANTGELFF. The CDR3 DNA reads TGTGCCAGCAGCTCCTGGACAGACGCGAACACCGGGGAGCTGTTTTTT. The rearrangement links TRBV5-6 to TRBJ2-2; weak D call: TRBD1 (6 bases). CDR3 length equals 16 residues. Trimming shortened V by 3 bases and J by 0 bases, and 12 bases separated the two germline ends. Germline V CDR1 and CDR2: SGHDT, YYEEEE.

The chain has TRBV15 and TRBJ2-2; TRBD1 aligns across 7 bases. Germline CDR1 LNHNV, CDR2 YYDKDF (reference sequence). The CDR3 length is 18 residues. The trim removed 1 base at V and 6 bases at J, leaving 14 bases unmatched. This CDR3 reads CATSRVHSTGLTAGELFF. As DNA, the CDR3 is TGTGCCACCAGCAGAGTGCACTCGACAGGGCTTACTGCCGGGGAGCTGTTTTTT.

The rearrangement links TRBV6-6 to TRBJ2-7, with D unresolved. The CDR3 consists of 12 residues. Germline CDR1 reads MNHNY; CDR2 reads SVGAGI (reference sequence). The ends were cut back, 8 bases at V and 0 bases at J, with 8 bases in the middle. CDR3 nucleotide sequence: TGTGCCAGCGACGGCGGCTCCTACGAGCAGTACTTC. This encodes CASDGGSYEQYF.

This clone appeared a single time. The V call is TRBV4-1, the J call TRBJ2-7; either TRBD1 or TRBD2 may fit D (5 bases each). The CDR3 runs to 15 residues. Germline values: CDR1 MGHRA, CDR2 YSYEKL. The V end was cut by 2 bases, the J end by 6 bases, with 17 bases between. The CDR3 region is CASSQPWTPGSEQYF. The CDR3 nucleotides read TGCGCCAGCAGCCAACCCTGGACCCCAGGGAGCGAGCAGTACTTC.

This chain connects TRBV15 to TRBJ2-7, with D uncertain. CDR1 is LNHNV and CDR2 is YYDKDF in the germline V gene (reference sequence). The CDR3 extends over 16 amino acids. Between the trimmed V and J ends, which lost 0 bases and 3 bases, there was a span of 15 bases. The CDR3 is CATSRDRLGGYYEQYF. In nucleotides, the CDR3 is TGTGCCACCAGCAGAGATCGATTGGGCGGATACTACGAGCAGTACTTC.

This chain connects TRBV19 to TRBJ2-7, with no clear D. The ends were cut back, 0 bases at V and 3 bases at J, with 6 bases in the middle. Per germline, CDR1 LNHDA and CDR2 SQIVND (reference sequence). This CDR3 is built from 13 residues. The CDR3 bases are TGTGCCAGTAGTATAGAACCCGGCTACGAGCAGTACTTC. It codes for CASSIEPGYEQYF.

The chain joins TRBV6-5 to TRBJ1-3; TRBD1 is a possible D gene (5 bases). This CDR3 is 12 amino acids long. V gave up 7 bases and J gave up 2 bases, with 6 bases separating them. Germline V gene lookup returns CDR1 MNHEY and CDR2 SVGAGI. CDR3 amino acids: CASKGPGNTIYF. CDR3 sequence (DNA): TGTGCCAGCAAGGGACCTGGAAACACCATATATTTT.

V is TRBV27 and J is TRBJ1-5; a weak D match, TRBD1 (5 bases). Trimming removed 3 bases at V and 0 bases at J, with 9 bases between. Germline V CDR1 and CDR2: MNHEY, SMNVEV (reference sequence). This CDR3 region has 15 residues. The CDR3 DNA reads as TGTGCCAGCAGTTTTTCAGGGTTTAGCAATCAGCCCCAGCATTTT. Protein sequence: CASSFSGFSNQPQHF.

To note about this clone: A much more abundant neighbour one base away suggests this may be a read error. The identical CDR3 is also encoded by other nucleotide sequences in the sample. J is TRBJ1-3 and V is TRBV6-5, with D perhaps matching TRBD1 (6 bases). CDR1 is MNHEY and CDR2 is SVGAGI in the germline V gene. This CDR3 comprises 15 residues. V was clipped by 0 bases and J by 3 bases, with 9 bases between them. Here the CDR3 reads CASSYSGRGGNTIYF. The CDR3 coding sequence is TGTGCCAGCAGTTACTCGGGCAGGGGTGGAAACACCATATATTTT.

This clone was seen just once. V gene TRBV6-6 combines with J gene TRBJ2-2; D is undetermined. V shed 2 bases and J shed 2 bases, with 9 bases lying between them. Germline CDR1 MNHNY, CDR2 SVGAGI (reference sequence). CDR3 length: 15 residues. In nucleotides, the CDR3 is TGTGCCAGCAGTTACATCTCACAAAACACCGGGGAGCTGTTTTTT. Amino acids: CASSYISQNTGELFF.

The DNA of the CDR3 is TGCAGTGGAGGAGACTACGAGCAGTACTTC. This translates into CSGGDYEQYF. The chain carries TRBV20-1 and TRBJ2-7; D is ambiguous. V was trimmed by 7 bases and J by 3 bases, leaving 7 bases between them. The CDR3 has 10 residues. Germline V CDR1 and CDR2: DFQATT, SNEGSKA (reference sequence).

This clone was seen a few times. The V call is TRBV11-2, the J call TRBJ2-5; D not certain. Germline values: CDR1 SGHAT, CDR2 FQNNGV. The V and J ends lost 0 bases and 1 base respectively, with 12 bases between them. This CDR3 is 16 amino acids long. CDR3 bases: TGTGCCAGCAGCTTAGATCTGGCGGTAAGCCAAGAGACCCAGTACTTC. Encoded protein: CASSLDLAVSQETQYF.

This clone was seen a single time. The chain couples TRBV5-5 to TRBJ2-1; unclear D gene. Germline loops: CDR1 SGHKS, CDR2 YYEKEE (reference sequence). The V gene lost 3 bases and the J gene lost 7 bases, with 11 bases spanning the gap. The CDR3 contains 13 residues. CDR3 bases: TGTGCCAGCAGCTCCGGGCCGGAGAATGAGCAGTTCTTC. Its protein is CASSSGPENEQFF.